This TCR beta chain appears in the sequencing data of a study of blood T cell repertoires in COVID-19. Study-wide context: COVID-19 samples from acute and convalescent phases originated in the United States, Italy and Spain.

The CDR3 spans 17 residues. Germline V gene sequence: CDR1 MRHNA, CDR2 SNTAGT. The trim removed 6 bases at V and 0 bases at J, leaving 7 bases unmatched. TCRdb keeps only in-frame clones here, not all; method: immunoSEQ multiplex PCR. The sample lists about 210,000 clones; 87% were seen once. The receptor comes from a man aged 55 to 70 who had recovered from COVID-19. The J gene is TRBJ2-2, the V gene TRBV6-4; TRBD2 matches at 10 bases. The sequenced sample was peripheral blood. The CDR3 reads CASSTLAGVTNTGELFF. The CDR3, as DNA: TGTGCCAGCAGCACTCTAGCGGGGGTAACGAACACCGGGGAGCTGTTTTTT.